The rows below give T cell receptor beta chains drawn from one sample of a study. TCRdb re-analysed the RT-PCR reads in MiXCR, keeping a single row per CDR3 protein. Found here are around 700,000 distinct CDR3 sequences, approximately 15% of them singletons; the top ten hold just over 3.5%. The source material was memory CD4+ T cells from blood. These receptors originate from a female donor in good health, serving as a healthy control. Each CDR3 is given with its conserved first and last residue. Fields, in order: J gene, V gene, clone size, D gene, CDR3 DNA, CDR3 protein. The D gene is left open where the match is weak. Only part of the rows carry a size: once, few, many, or a class if the clone is expanded.

J gene: TRBJ1-6
V gene: TRBV11-3
clone size: .
D gene: .
CDR3 DNA: TGTGCCAGCAGCGTCAACTCGGATTCACCCCTCCACTTT
CDR3 protein: CASSVNSDSPLHF

J gene: TRBJ1-5
V gene: TRBV7-8
clone size: .
D gene: TRBD1
CDR3 DNA: TGTGCCAGCACCCAACAGGGGGGAGCACTAAATCAGCCCCAGCATTTT
CDR3 protein: CASTQQGGALNQPQHF

J gene: TRBJ2-2
V gene: TRBV20-1
clone size: .
D gene: .
CDR3 DNA: TGCAGTGCTCCATTTAACGGCGGGCCCACCGGGGAGCTGTTTTTT
CDR3 protein: CSAPFNGGPTGELFF

J gene: TRBJ2-3
V gene: TRBV18
clone size: few
D gene: .
CDR3 DNA: TGTGTCTCCACCCGAGCGGTCACAGATACGCAGTATTTT
CDR3 protein: CVSTRAVTDTQYF

J gene: TRBJ1-2
V gene: TRBV2
clone size: .
D gene: .
CDR3 DNA: TGTGCCAGCACCCCTCAAGATTGGGGCTACACCTTC
CDR3 protein: CASTPQDWGYTF

J gene: TRBJ1-3
V gene: TRBV5-1
clone size: .
D gene: TRBD1
CDR3 DNA: TGCGCCAGCAGCCTGATAAAATTGGGACAGGGGGCAGACACCATATATTTT
CDR3 protein: CASSLIKLGQGADTIYF

J gene: TRBJ2-3
V gene: TRBV5-1
clone size: many
D gene: TRBD1
CDR3 DNA: TGCGCCAGCAGCTATCACGGGGACAGGGGAGATACGCAGTATTTT
CDR3 protein: CASSYHGDRGDTQYF

J gene: TRBJ1-1
V gene: TRBV6-5
clone size: .
D gene: TRBD1
CDR3 DNA: TGTGCCAGCAGAGGACAGGGCTTTAGTATGAACACTGAAGCTTTCTTT
CDR3 protein: CASRGQGFSMNTEAFF

J gene: TRBJ2-3
V gene: TRBV6-1
clone size: many
D gene: .
CDR3 DNA: TGTGCCAGCAGCGGACCCTCAGATACGCAGTATTTT
CDR3 protein: CASSGPSDTQYF

J gene: TRBJ2-1
V gene: TRBV7-2
clone size: many
D gene: .
CDR3 DNA: TGTGCCAGCAGCTTAGTAGCGGTACTTAACAATGAGCAGTTCTTC
CDR3 protein: CASSLVAVLNNEQFF

J gene: TRBJ2-3
V gene: TRBV20-1
clone size: .
D gene: .
CDR3 DNA: TGCAGTGCTAGAGATGGGGAGGGGGCTCGGGGTACGCAGTATTTT
CDR3 protein: CSARDGEGARGTQYF

J gene: TRBJ2-2
V gene: TRBV7-9
clone size: .
D gene: .
CDR3 DNA: TGTGCCAGCAGCTTAAGGGGTATTCAGTCCACCGGGGAGCTGTTTTTT
CDR3 protein: CASSLRGIQSTGELFF

J gene: TRBJ2-2
V gene: TRBV12-3/TRBV12-4
clone size: .
D gene: TRBD2
CDR3 DNA: TGTGCCAGCAGTCCTCTTGCGGGGGATGGAACCGGGGAGCTGTTTTTT
CDR3 protein: CASSPLAGDGTGELFF

J gene: TRBJ1-1
V gene: TRBV9
clone size: .
D gene: .
CDR3 DNA: TGTGCCAGCAGCGCCCTATCAAGGAACACTGAAGCTTTCTTT
CDR3 protein: CASSALSRNTEAFF

J gene: TRBJ1-1
V gene: TRBV28
clone size: .
D gene: .
CDR3 DNA: TGTGCCAGCAGGTGGGTTGAAGTCAGTAGAGCTTTCTTT
CDR3 protein: CASRWVEVSRAFF

J gene: TRBJ2-1
V gene: TRBV5-1
clone size: few
D gene: .
CDR3 DNA: TGCGCCAGCGCAGTAGTGGGCGAGCGGCAGTTCTTC
CDR3 protein: CASAVVGERQFF

J gene: TRBJ2-5
V gene: TRBV9
clone size: few
D gene: TRBD2
CDR3 DNA: TGTGCCAGCAGCCCGTATGGTGGTTCGAGCGGGGGAGAGACCCAGTACTTC
CDR3 protein: CASSPYGGSSGGETQYF

J gene: TRBJ2-1
V gene: TRBV5-1
clone size: many
D gene: .
CDR3 DNA: TGCGCCAGCAGCGGAGGGGACGGAAGCTCCTACAATGAGCAGTTCTTC
CDR3 protein: CASSGGDGSSYNEQFF

J gene: TRBJ1-2
V gene: TRBV11-2
clone size: few
D gene: .
CDR3 DNA: TGTGCCAGCAGCCTCGATCAGAGGGCACGAAGAGGCTACACCTTC
CDR3 protein: CASSLDQRARRGYTF

J gene: TRBJ1-1
V gene: TRBV20-1
clone size: .
D gene: .
CDR3 DNA: TGCAGTGCTAGAGTGGGGAGGGCTGGCACTGAAGCTTTCTTT
CDR3 protein: CSARVGRAGTEAFF

J gene: TRBJ1-3
V gene: TRBV6-5
clone size: .
D gene: .
CDR3 DNA: TGTGCCAGCAGCCCCGGGGCCATCTCTGGAAACACCATATATTTT
CDR3 protein: CASSPGAISGNTIYF

J gene: TRBJ1-5
V gene: TRBV29-1
clone size: many
D gene: TRBD1
CDR3 DNA: TGCAGCGTTGGGGACAGCACGAGGCAGCCCCAGCATTTT
CDR3 protein: CSVGDSTRQPQHF

J gene: TRBJ2-2
V gene: TRBV5-1
clone size: .
D gene: .
CDR3 DNA: TGCGCCAGCAGCTTGTACGGTCCGAACACCGGGGAGCTGTTTTTT
CDR3 protein: CASSLYGPNTGELFF

J gene: TRBJ2-6
V gene: TRBV7-3
clone size: .
D gene: .
CDR3 DNA: TGTGCCAGCAGCTTAAGGGGTGGTTGGTCCCCCTTGGAGCAGGCCAACGTCCTGACTTTC
CDR3 protein: CASSLRGGWSPLEQANVLTF

J gene: TRBJ1-6
V gene: TRBV19
clone size: few
D gene: TRBD1
CDR3 DNA: TGTGCCAGTAGTCAAGACAGGGCCGGATCACCCCTCCACTTT
CDR3 protein: CASSQDRAGSPLHF

J gene: TRBJ2-6
V gene: TRBV13
clone size: .
D gene: TRBD1
CDR3 DNA: TGTGCCAGCAGCTTGAACAGGGGATCCGGGGCCAACGTCCTGACTTTC
CDR3 protein: CASSLNRGSGANVLTF

J gene: TRBJ1-1
V gene: TRBV7-9
clone size: many
D gene: .
CDR3 DNA: TGTGCCAGCAGCCCGGGGTCGAACACTGAAGCTTTCTTT
CDR3 protein: CASSPGSNTEAFF

J gene: TRBJ2-7
V gene: TRBV29-1
clone size: many
D gene: TRBD2
CDR3 DNA: TGCAGCGTCCGAGCGGGGACCTACGAGCAGTACTTC
CDR3 protein: CSVRAGTYEQYF

J gene: TRBJ2-5
V gene: TRBV10-2
clone size: .
D gene: .
CDR3 DNA: TGCGCCAGCAATCAGGGCGTCGAGACCCAGTACTTC
CDR3 protein: CASNQGVETQYF

J gene: TRBJ2-5
V gene: TRBV4-2
clone size: few
D gene: .
CDR3 DNA: TGTGCCAGCAGCCAAGGGGGCGAAGAAGAGACCCAGTACTTC
CDR3 protein: CASSQGGEEETQYF

J gene: TRBJ1-5
V gene: TRBV3-1
clone size: .
D gene: .
CDR3 DNA: TGTGCCAGCAGCCCAGGAGACAGTCCCCAGCATTTT
CDR3 protein: CASSPGDSPQHF

J gene: TRBJ2-7
V gene: TRBV7-2
clone size: many
D gene: TRBD2
CDR3 DNA: TGTGCCAGCAGCTCGTTTAGCGGGGTCTCCTACGAGCAGTACTTC
CDR3 protein: CASSSFSGVSYEQYF

J gene: TRBJ2-1
V gene: TRBV29-1
clone size: many
D gene: .
CDR3 DNA: TGCAGCGCCGCTAAGGGCCCTTCGGGAGAGCAGTTCTTC
CDR3 protein: CSAAKGPSGEQFF

J gene: TRBJ2-7
V gene: TRBV15
clone size: .
D gene: .
CDR3 DNA: TGTGCCACCAGCGGGGGACCGGGCGGGTCCGAGCAGTACTTC
CDR3 protein: CATSGGPGGSEQYF

J gene: TRBJ2-2
V gene: TRBV29-1
clone size: many
D gene: .
CDR3 DNA: TGCAGCGTTGGGGGGCGCGGCGGGGAGCTGTTTTTT
CDR3 protein: CSVGGRGGELFF

J gene: TRBJ1-1
V gene: TRBV7-3
clone size: few
D gene: .
CDR3 DNA: TGTGCCAGCAGCTCTAGGAACGGTGAAGCTTTCTTT
CDR3 protein: CASSSRNGEAFF

J gene: TRBJ2-7
V gene: TRBV4-1
clone size: .
D gene: TRBD2
CDR3 DNA: TGCGCCAGCAGCCCTAGCCTGACTAGCGGGAGGGACGAGCAGTACTTC
CDR3 protein: CASSPSLTSGRDEQYF

J gene: TRBJ1-1
V gene: TRBV20-1
clone size: many
D gene: .
CDR3 DNA: TGCAGTGCTAGATGGGCAGGGGCCGGCACTGAAGCTTTCTTT
CDR3 protein: CSARWAGAGTEAFF

J gene: TRBJ2-3
V gene: TRBV20-1
clone size: many
D gene: TRBD2
CDR3 DNA: TGCAGTGCTAGAGATGACGCGGGAGGGAAGCCAGATACGCAGTATTTT
CDR3 protein: CSARDDAGGKPDTQYF

J gene: TRBJ2-2
V gene: TRBV9
clone size: .
D gene: .
CDR3 DNA: TGTGCCAGCAGCGTATTAGCGGCTTCCTACACCGGGGAGCTGTTTTTT
CDR3 protein: CASSVLAASYTGELFF